Presented here are 28 T cell receptor beta chains from one specimen sequenced in a study of blood T cell repertoires in COVID-19 (dated by TCRdb to the early 2020s). The receptor library was made with the immunoSEQ multiplex PCR assay. TCRdb carries this immuneACCESS record with in-frame sequences only. Its versions omit some clonotypes, under half of them owing to an unresolved V gene in the studies checked, with the rest unexplained. In all, the sample holds around 500,000 clones, and approximately 88% of those were seen once. In total, the top ten clones hold 1.5% to 2% of the sample. The material sequenced was PBMCs or T cells enriched from blood (not recorded which). Receptors originate from a woman in her thirties or forties who had recovered from COVID-19.

This clone was counted a single time. The chain is built from TRBV2 and TRBJ1-4; D is perhaps TRBD1 (5 bases). The germline gives CDR1 SNHLY, CDR2 FYNNEI. The V end lost 4 bases, the J end lost 6 bases, and 15 bases lay between the germline ends. This CDR3 region has 15 residues. This chain's CDR3 is CASSARTGTDEKLFF. For the CDR3, the DNA is TGTGCCAGCAGTGCCCGTACCGGGACTGATGAAAAACTGTTTTTT.

The rearrangement uses TRBV6-5 and TRBJ1-4; 8 bases fit TRBD1. The CDR3 spans 14 residues. Per the germline V gene, CDR1 is MNHEY and CDR2 is SVGAGI. The J segment lost 6 bases and the V segment lost 6 bases, leaving 6 bases of the junction unmatched. The CDR3: CASRGQGAYEKLFF. The CDR3 bases are TGTGCCAGCAGAGGACAGGGAGCGTATGAAAAACTGTTTTTT.

This clone came up a few times. One end of the junction does not line up with germline, which may come from a read error. The V gene is TRBV7-9, the J gene TRBJ2-7; perhaps TRBD1 as D (6 bases). Germline CDR1 SEHNR, CDR2 FQNEAQ (reference sequence). CDR3 length: 13 amino acids. Here the CDR3 reads CASSFQQRDNWDF. The CDR3 DNA follows: TGTGCCAGCAGCTTCCAACAAAGGGACAATTGGGACTTC.

V and J are TRBV29-1 and TRBJ2-3, with 8 bases identical to TRBD2. The CDR3 is 17 amino acids. V trimming: 3 bases; J trimming: 2 bases; junction bases outside the gene matches: 13. CDR1 and CDR2 (germline): SQVTM, ANQGSEA. In nucleotides, the CDR3 is TGCAGCGTTGATCAGCGGGAGTTCCCCTCAGCCACAGATACGCAGTATTTT. This encodes CSVDQREFPSATDTQYF.

The chain links TRBV19 to TRBJ1-2, with TRBD1 matching 9 bases. Germline assignment: CDR1 LNHDA and CDR2 SQIVND (reference sequence). V lost 4 bases, J lost 8 bases, and 8 bases stayed unmatched. This CDR3 spans 14 amino acids. CDR3 DNA: TGTGCCAGTAGTACTCGGGACAGGGTCGGCGGCTACACCTTC. It translates to CASSTRDRVGGYTF.

The V call is TRBV6-2 or TRBV6-3, the J call TRBJ2-1; the match to TRBD2 covers 7 bases. CDR1 and CDR2 (germline): MNHEY, SVGEGT. J lost 10 bases, V lost 2 bases, and 14 bases had no gene match. CDR3 length: 16 amino acids. CDR3 amino acids: CASSYRMGTINSEQFF. Written as DNA, the CDR3 is TGTGCCAGCAGTTACAGGATGGGGACTATAAACAGCGAGCAGTTCTTC.

CDR3 region: CASSRPGSVAYNEQFF. DNA for the CDR3: TGTGCCAGTAGTCGCCCCGGGAGCGTTGCCTACAATGAGCAGTTCTTC. The genes are TRBV19 and TRBJ2-1, with D tentatively TRBD2 (6 bases). CDR1 and CDR2 from the germline V gene are LNHDA and SQIVND (reference sequence). This CDR3 is built from 16 residues. V shed 5 bases and J shed 2 bases, with 16 bases lying between them.

The chain links TRBV7-6 to TRBJ2-7, with 11 bases aligning to TRBD2. Germline-derived CDR1 and CDR2 are SGHVS and FNYEAQ. J lost 7 bases, V lost 5 bases, and 19 bases had no gene match. The CDR3 runs 18 residues. As DNA, the CDR3 is TGTGCCAGCAGCCGATCGGTTGGTAGCGGGAGGGCCTTCGGGGAGCAGTACTTC. This sequence encodes CASSRSVGSGRAFGEQYF.

CDR3 nucleotides: TGTGCCAGCAGCTTAGCGAACTCCCAAGAGACCCAGTACTTC. Translated, it gives CASSLANSQETQYF. The chain is built from TRBV7-9 and TRBJ2-5, with D unresolved. The V gene's germline CDR1 is SEHNR and CDR2 FQNEAQ (reference sequence). Trimming cost V 0 bases and J 1 base, with 6 bases left between them. CDR3 length: 14 residues.

V is TRBV15 and J is TRBJ1-2, with D maybe TRBD1 (5 bases). The CDR3 extends over 14 amino acids. The germline gives CDR1 LNHNV, CDR2 YYDKDF (reference sequence). With 1 base removed from V and 5 bases from J, the gap between germline ends came to 11 bases. In nucleotides, the CDR3 is TGTGCCACCAGCAGAGGGGGGGAAAGATATGGCTACACCTTC. Amino acid sequence: CATSRGGERYGYTF.

The chain joins TRBV3-1 (or the pseudogene TRBV3-2) to TRBJ1-2; D is perhaps TRBD1 (5 bases). Germline values: CDR1 LGHDT, CDR2 YNNKEL (reference sequence). Trimming took 5 bases from V and 8 from J, leaving 21 bases between them. This CDR3 is 15 amino acids long. CDR3 residues: CASSYPVPRGNGYTF. The CDR3 DNA follows: TGTGCCAGCAGCTATCCGGTACCCCGGGGGAACGGCTACACCTTC.

The chain joins TRBV4-1 to TRBJ2-7, with D possibly matching TRBD2 (5 bases). CDR1 and CDR2 from the germline V gene are MGHRA and YSYEKL. V lost 0 bases to trimming and J lost 2 bases, with 11 bases between them. The CDR3 is 15 amino acids. This CDR3 reads CASSQDQDFPYEQYF. Written as DNA, the CDR3 is TGCGCCAGCAGCCAAGATCAGGACTTCCCCTACGAGCAGTACTTC.

The chain uses TRBV11-3 and TRBJ2-5; 7 bases line up with TRBD2. The germline CDR1 and CDR2 sequences are SGHNT and YENEEA. V was clipped by 5 bases and J by 5 bases; unmatched bases: 11. The CDR3 runs 15 residues. CDR3 nucleotides: TGTGCCAGCAGCGCGCGGGAGTTTGGCTGGGAGACCCAGTACTTC. It specifies CASSAREFGWETQYF.

The chain is built from TRBV29-1 and TRBJ1-2; D gene uncertain. Germline V lookup: CDR1 SQVTM, CDR2 ANQGSEA. The CDR3 spans 11 residues. V was clipped by 6 bases and J by 6 bases, with 11 bases between them. The CDR3 region is CSVVKSDGYTF. CDR3 DNA: TGCAGCGTGGTAAAATCGGATGGCTACACCTTC.

The chain is built from TRBV11-3 and TRBJ2-5, with a possible D match to TRBD1 (5 bases). V dropped 2 bases and J dropped 6 bases, with 19 bases sitting between them. The germline CDR1 and CDR2 sequences are SGHNT and YENEEA. The CDR3 is 16 residues long. CDR3 in amino acids: CASSLIRDSGAKTQYF. The CDR3 region has the DNA TGTGCCAGCAGCTTAATAAGGGATAGTGGGGCGAAGACCCAGTACTTC.

CDR3 DNA sequence: TGTGCCAGCAGCAACCGAGATGCAACTAATGAAAAACTGTTTTTT. It specifies CASSNRDATNEKLFF. The chain combines TRBV11-2 with TRBJ1-4; the D is unclear. Germline V CDR1 and CDR2: SGHAT, FQNNGV. The CDR3 runs 15 residues. V lost 5 bases and J lost 0, with 10 bases in between.

The chain uses TRBV29-1 and TRBJ1-5; weak D call: TRBD1 (5 bases). Per germline, CDR1 SQVTM and CDR2 ANQGSEA. Trimming removed 4 bases at V and 7 bases at J, with 14 bases between. The CDR3 contains 13 residues. CDR3 sequence (DNA): TGCAGCGTTGTTGGCCAGGGCGGCCAGCCCCAGCATTTT. Translation gives CSVVGQGGQPQHF.

The chain recombines TRBV12-5 with TRBJ2-7; TRBD2 agrees at 12 bases. V shed 0 bases and J 4 bases; nucleotides not matched to a gene: 7. The CDR3 runs to 17 residues. Looked up from germline, CDR1 is LGHNT and CDR2 is FRNRAP. CDR3 in amino acids: CASGLVWETSGSYEQYF. The DNA of the CDR3 is TGTGCTAGTGGTTTGGTATGGGAGACTAGCGGGAGTTACGAGCAGTACTTC.

The chain carries TRBV19 and TRBJ1-2, with D perhaps TRBD1 (6 bases). Trimming took off 5 bases at V and 8 bases at J, with 12 bases between the two ends. Germline CDR1 and CDR2: LNHDA and SQIVND (reference sequence). This CDR3 comprises 12 residues. In DNA form, the CDR3 reads TGTGCCAGTAGTTACAGGGAATCCGGCTACACCTTC. The encoded protein is CASSYRESGYTF.

This clone was found a few times. V gene TRBV4-1 combines with J gene TRBJ1-1; D gene unclear. Looked up from germline, CDR1 is MGHRA and CDR2 is YSYEKL. Trimming left V 4 bases short and J 1 base short, with 10 bases between. The CDR3 runs to 14 residues. The CDR3 DNA reads TGCGCCAGCAGCCTTAAGGCGGGGAACACTGAAGCTTTCTTT. Residues: CASSLKAGNTEAFF.

The chain links TRBV11-2 to TRBJ2-1, with TRBD2 matching 7 bases. Trimming cost V 5 bases and J 0 bases; bases outside gene matches: 7. The germline gives CDR1 SGHAT, CDR2 FQNNGV. The CDR3 length is 16 residues. For the CDR3, the DNA is TGTGCCAGCAGCCCCCTGGGCGGGAGCTCCTACAATGAGCAGTTCTTC. This translates into CASSPLGGSSYNEQFF.

This clone showed up just a few times. The V call is TRBV5-4, the J call TRBJ2-2; 12 bases match TRBD2. The length of the CDR3 is 16 residues. Germline loops: CDR1 SGHNT, CDR2 YYREEE (reference sequence). J gave up 6 bases and V 2 bases, and 5 bases lay outside the gene matches. In DNA, the CDR3 is TGTGCCAGCAGCTTATCTAGCGGGAGGGCCGCCGGGGAGCTGTTTTTT. Protein: CASSLSSGRAAGELFF.

The V call is TRBV7-9, the J call TRBJ2-2; tentative D call: TRBD1 (5 bases). Germline CDR1 is SEHNR and CDR2 is FQNEAQ (reference sequence). The germline V and J ends were trimmed by 2 bases and 6 bases, with 22 bases remaining between them. CDR3 length: 18 amino acids. CDR3 in amino acids: CASSLKGTSQGNPGELFF. CDR3 coding DNA: TGTGCCAGCAGCTTAAAGGGCACTTCCCAGGGAAACCCCGGGGAGCTGTTTTTT.

The chain is built from TRBV5-1 and TRBJ1-2; 7 nucleotides match TRBD1. Germline V gene lookup returns CDR1 SGHRS and CDR2 YFSETQ. V shed 0 bases and J 3 bases; nucleotides not matched to a gene: 8. The CDR3 spans 16 residues. Here the CDR3 reads CASSLAPGTVYYGYTF. The CDR3 nucleotides read TGCGCCAGCAGCTTGGCCCCCGGGACAGTATACTATGGCTACACCTTC.

This chain connects TRBV19 to TRBJ1-2; D possibly corresponds to TRBD1 (6 bases). The CDR3 is made up of 16 amino acids. Germline V gene sequence: CDR1 LNHDA, CDR2 SQIVND (reference sequence). V lost 6 bases and J 1 base, leaving 18 bases between the germline ends. The CDR3 spells CASSAAGDPINYGYTF. DNA of the CDR3: TGTGCCAGTAGCGCGGCAGGGGACCCAATTAACTATGGCTACACCTTC.

The chain joins TRBV6-5 to TRBJ2-4, with 9 bases identical to TRBD1. Unmatched junction bases numbered 4, after V lost 2 bases and J lost 8 bases. The CDR3 is 14 residues long. From germline, CDR1 is MNHEY and CDR2 SVGAGI. The CDR3 sequence: CASSYGDREDIQYF. CDR3 sequence (DNA): TGTGCCAGCAGTTACGGGGACAGGGAGGACATTCAGTACTTC.

The V call is TRBV7-6, the J call TRBJ2-7, with 12 bases aligning to TRBD2. V lost 1 base to trimming and J lost 2 bases; unmatched junction nucleotides: 18. CDR3 length: 21 residues. Per the germline V gene, CDR1 is SGHVS and CDR2 is FNYEAQ. CDR3 DNA: TGTGCCAGCAGCTTAGGGCGGGGACAGGGCGGACTAGCGGGACGACCCTACGAGCAGTACTTC. It encodes CASSLGRGQGGLAGRPYEQYF.

This chain connects TRBV5-4 to TRBJ2-6; D gene uncertain. V shed 0 bases and J shed 2 bases, with 15 bases lying between them. This CDR3 is built from 18 residues. Germline CDR1 and CDR2: SGHNT and YYREEE (reference sequence). CDR3 amino acids: CASSLGLQTAAGANVLTF. The CDR3 DNA sequence: TGTGCCAGCAGCTTGGGGCTCCAAACAGCAGCTGGGGCCAACGTCCTGACTTTC.